This T cell receptor beta chain was captured by sequencing in a study of CD8+CD57+ T cells in acquired aplastic anemia. For the study at large: Sorted CD4+ and CD8+ cells yielded DNA averaging approximately 3 ug. An average of about 11 million reads for CD4+ cells was obtained from healthy donors.

CDR3 length equals 15 residues. The germline V gene has CDR1 SGHRS and CDR2 YFSETQ. The V end lost 4 bases, the J end lost 3 bases, and 16 bases lay between the germline ends. As for this clonotype: Its target is unknown.

Genomic DNA constituted the template upon which TCR beta VDJ and CDR3 profiling was performed. From the reads, TCRdb called clonotypes with MiXCR, one entry per CDR3 protein. The table lists roughly 420,000 distinct CDR3 sequences, 60% to 80% of them singletons. Regarding the study as a whole: In CD8+ cells, Simpson's diversity showed no significant difference between patients and controls. Researchers report that around 30 CD8+ CDR3 sequences appeared in both patients and controls.

This chain connects TRBV5-1 to TRBJ1-2; D gene unclear. What was sequenced was sorted CD4+, CD8+, or CD8+CD57+ T cells (not recorded which) from PBMCs. The sequence was obtained from a human donor in good health, serving as a control. The chain's CDR3 is CASSPPDSRDYGYTF. Written as DNA, the CDR3 is TGCGCCAGCAGCCCCCCCGATTCCCGGGACTATGGCTACACCTTC.